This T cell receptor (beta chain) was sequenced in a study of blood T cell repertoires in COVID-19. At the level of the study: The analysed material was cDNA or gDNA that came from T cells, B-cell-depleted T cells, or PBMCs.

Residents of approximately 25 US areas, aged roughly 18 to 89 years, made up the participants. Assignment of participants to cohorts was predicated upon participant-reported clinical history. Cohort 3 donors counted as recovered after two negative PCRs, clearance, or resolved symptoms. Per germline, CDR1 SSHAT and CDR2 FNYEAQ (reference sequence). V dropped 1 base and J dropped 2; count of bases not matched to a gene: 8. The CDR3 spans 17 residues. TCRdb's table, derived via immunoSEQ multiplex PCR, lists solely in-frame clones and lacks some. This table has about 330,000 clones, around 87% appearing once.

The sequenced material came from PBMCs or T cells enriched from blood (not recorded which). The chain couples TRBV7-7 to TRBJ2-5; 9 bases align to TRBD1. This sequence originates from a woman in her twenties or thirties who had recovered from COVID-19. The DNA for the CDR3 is TGTGCCAGCAGCTTAGGGAGGGACAGGGTCGGGCAAGAGACCCAGTACTTC. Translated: CASSLGRDRVGQETQYF.